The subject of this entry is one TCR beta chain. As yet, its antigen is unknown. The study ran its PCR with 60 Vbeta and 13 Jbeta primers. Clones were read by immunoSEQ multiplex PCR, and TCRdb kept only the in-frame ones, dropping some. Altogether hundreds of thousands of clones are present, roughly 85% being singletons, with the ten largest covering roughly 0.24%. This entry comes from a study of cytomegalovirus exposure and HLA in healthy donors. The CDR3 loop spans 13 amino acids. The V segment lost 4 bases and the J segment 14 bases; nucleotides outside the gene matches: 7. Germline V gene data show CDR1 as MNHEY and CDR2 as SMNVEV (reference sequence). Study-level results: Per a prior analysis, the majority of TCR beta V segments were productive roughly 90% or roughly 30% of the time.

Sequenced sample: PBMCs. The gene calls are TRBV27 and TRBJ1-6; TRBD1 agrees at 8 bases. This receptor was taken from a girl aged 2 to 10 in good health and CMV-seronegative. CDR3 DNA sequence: TGTGCCAGCAGTTCTCGACAGGGGCGGGCCCTCCACTTT. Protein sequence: CASSSRQGRALHF.